This T cell receptor beta chain was captured by sequencing in a study of monozygotic twins with inflammatory bowel disease. Findings of the study overall: A distinction between different T cell subtypes was not possible. Repertoire similarity matched across concordant and discordant twins, perhaps owing to limited power.

For each CDR3 protein, TCRdb gives one entry from its re-call of the 5' RACE reads, without DNA. The sample table includes approximately 140,000 distinct CDR3 sequences. About this clonotype: Antigen unknown.

Looked up from germline, CDR1 is DFQATT and CDR2 is SNEGSKA (reference sequence). The CDR3 is 15 residues long. The chain has TRBV20-1 and TRBJ2-1. The sample taken for sequencing was blood. This TCR came from a human donor with ulcerative colitis or Crohn's disease, or a healthy co-twin of an affected twin (not recorded which). CDR3 amino acids: CSARPQRGNYNEQFF.